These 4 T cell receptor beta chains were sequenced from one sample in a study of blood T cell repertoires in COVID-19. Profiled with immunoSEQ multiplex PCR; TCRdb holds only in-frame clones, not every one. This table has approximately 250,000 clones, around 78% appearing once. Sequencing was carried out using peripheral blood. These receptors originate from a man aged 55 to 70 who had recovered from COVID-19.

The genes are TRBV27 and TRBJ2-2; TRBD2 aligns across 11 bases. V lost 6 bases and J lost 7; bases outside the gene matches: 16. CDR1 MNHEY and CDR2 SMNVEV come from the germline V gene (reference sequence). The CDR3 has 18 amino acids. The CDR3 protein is CASSPRALSGRAGGELFF. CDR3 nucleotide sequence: TGTGCCAGCAGCCCTAGGGCCCTTAGCGGGAGGGCCGGCGGGGAGCTGTTTTTT.

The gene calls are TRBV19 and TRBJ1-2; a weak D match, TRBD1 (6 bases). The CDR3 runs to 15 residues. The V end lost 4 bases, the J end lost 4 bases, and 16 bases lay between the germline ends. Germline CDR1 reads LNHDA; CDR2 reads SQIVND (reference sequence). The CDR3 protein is CASSTSRQVGYGYTF. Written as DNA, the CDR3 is TGTGCCAGTAGTACTAGTAGACAGGTCGGCTATGGCTACACCTTC.

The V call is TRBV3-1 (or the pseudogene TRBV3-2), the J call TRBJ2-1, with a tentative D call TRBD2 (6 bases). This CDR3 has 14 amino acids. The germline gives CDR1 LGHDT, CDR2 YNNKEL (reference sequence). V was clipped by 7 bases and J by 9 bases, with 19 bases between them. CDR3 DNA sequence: TGTGCCAGCAAATCGAACGGGAGAGGTGGTGAGCAGTTCTTC. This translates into CASKSNGRGGEQFF.

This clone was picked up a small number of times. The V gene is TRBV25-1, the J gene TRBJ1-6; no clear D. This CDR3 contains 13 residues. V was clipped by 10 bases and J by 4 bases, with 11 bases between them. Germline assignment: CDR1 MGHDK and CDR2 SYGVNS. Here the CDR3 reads CATRGEYNSPLHF. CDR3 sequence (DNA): TGTGCCACCCGGGGAGAATATAATTCACCCCTCCACTTT. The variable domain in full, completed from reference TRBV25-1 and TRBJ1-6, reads EADIYQTPRYLVIGTGKKITLECSQTMGHDKMYWYQQDPGMELHLIHYSYGVNSTEKGDLSSESTVSRIRTEHFPLTLESARPSHTSQYLCATRGEYNSPLHFGNGTRLTVT.